The 25 T cell receptor beta chains listed next were all sequenced from one sample in a study of T cells in tumors after PD-1 blockade. TCRdb keeps only in-frame clones here, not all; method: immunoSEQ multiplex PCR. Of about 47,000 clones in the sample, around 85% are singletons; the top ten hold around 8.7%. Here the sequenced sample was PBMCs, taken before anti-PD-1 therapy. These receptors were obtained from a human donor with advanced basal cell or squamous cell carcinoma (not recorded which).

The J gene is TRBJ2-3, the V gene TRBV12-5; the D is unclear. V lost 1 base, J lost 0 bases, and 5 bases lay in between. The CDR3 is made up of 14 amino acids. Germline V gives CDR1 LGHNT, CDR2 FRNRAP. The CDR3 reads CASGLETSTDTQYF. CDR3 coding DNA: TGTGCTAGTGGTTTGGAGACTAGCACAGATACGCAGTATTTT. The full variable domain, its missing parts supplied by reference TRBV12-5 and TRBJ2-3, is DARVTQTPRHKVTEMGQEVTMRCQPILGHNTVFWYRQTMMQGLELLAYFRNRAPLDDSGMPKDRFSAEMPDATLATLKIQPSEPRDSAVYFCASGLETSTDTQYFGPGTRLTVL.

This sequence joins TRBV24-1 and TRBJ1-5; D not certain. The CDR3 covers 12 residues. The V gene lost 3 bases and the J gene lost 5 bases, with 4 bases spanning the gap. CDR1 is KGHDR and CDR2 is SFDVKD in the germline V gene. CDR3 protein: CATSDVDQPQHF. CDR3 in DNA: TGTGCCACCAGTGATGTAGATCAGCCCCAGCATTTT.

The sample holds a few counts of this clone. V and J are TRBV5-1 and TRBJ2-3, with 12 bases identical to TRBD2. This CDR3 has 17 amino acids. Germline assignment: CDR1 SGHRS and CDR2 YFSETQ. Trimming took 5 bases from V and 5 from J; bases not matched to a gene: 12. The CDR3 bases are TGCGCCAGCAGGTCTCAGCCCGGGACTAGCGGGTTAGATACGCAGTATTTT. Its translation: CASRSQPGTSGLDTQYF.

The chain recombines TRBV3-1 (or the pseudogene TRBV3-2) with TRBJ1-2; no clear D gene. Germline V lookup: CDR1 LGHDT, CDR2 YNNKEL (reference sequence). V was cut by 2 bases and J by 6 bases, with 13 bases left in between. The CDR3 is made up of 14 amino acids. The CDR3 bases are TGTGCCAGCAGCCAACTGCAGGCCAGCCATGGCTACACCTTC. It specifies CASSQLQASHGYTF.

This sequence joins TRBV24-1 and TRBJ2-1, with 11 nucleotides matching TRBD2. Germline assignment: CDR1 KGHDR and CDR2 SFDVKD. CDR3 length: 16 residues. With V trimmed by 5 bases and J by 3 bases, 5 bases remained unmatched. The CDR3 bases are TGTGCCACCAGTGTCCCCGGGACTAGCGGCTACAATGAGCAGTTCTTC. Amino acids: CATSVPGTSGYNEQFF.

This clone was counted a few times. V is TRBV6-4 and J is TRBJ1-1; D gene unclear. The V and J ends lost 2 bases and 1 base respectively, with 8 bases between them. CDR1 is MRHNA and CDR2 is SNTAGT in the germline V gene. CDR3 length equals 14 residues. In nucleotides, the CDR3 is TGTGCCAGCAGTGACGGATTCTCGAACACTGAAGCTTTCTTT. Protein product: CASSDGFSNTEAFF.

In its sample, this clone was seen once. This chain uses TRBV9 with TRBJ1-1, with D maybe TRBD1 (5 bases). Germline V gene lookup returns CDR1 SGDLS and CDR2 YYNGEE. V shed 0 bases and J shed 3 bases, with 9 bases lying between them. The CDR3 extends over 14 amino acids. The CDR3 protein is CASSVATTDTEAFF. The CDR3 DNA reads TGTGCCAGCAGCGTAGCTACGACAGACACTGAAGCTTTCTTT.

This clone was seen only once. The chain employs TRBV10-3 and TRBJ1-2; 7 bases are shared with TRBD1. The germline V gene has CDR1 ENHRY and CDR2 SYGVKD. The length of the CDR3 is 13 residues. The V gene end was trimmed by 9 bases and the J gene end by 0 bases; junction bases not matched to a gene: 4. In DNA, the CDR3 is TGTGCCATTCGAGACAGGGCTAACTATGGCTACACCTTC. Its translation is CAIRDRANYGYTF.

The V gene is TRBV6-5, the J gene TRBJ1-4; 10 bases line up with TRBD1. With 6 bases clipped from V and 8 bases from J, the junction kept 3 bases outside the gene matches. This CDR3 has 13 residues. Germline V gene data show CDR1 as MNHEY and CDR2 as SVGAGI. The chain's CDR3 is CASSRTGGEKLFF. The CDR3 nucleotides read TGTGCCAGCAGCCGGACAGGGGGGGAAAAACTGTTTTTT.

The chain uses TRBV14 and TRBJ2-1; 7 bases match TRBD1. CDR1 and CDR2 from the germline V gene are SGHDN and FVKESK. This CDR3 is 16 amino acids long. V trimming: 0 bases; J trimming: 3 bases; junction bases outside the gene matches: 5. The CDR3 spells CASSQEQDRYYNEQFF. The CDR3 DNA is TGTGCCAGCAGCCAAGAGCAGGACAGGTACTACAATGAGCAGTTCTTC.

The J gene is TRBJ2-5, the V gene TRBV4-1, with 7 bases aligning to TRBD2. The CDR3 runs to 15 residues. V shed 1 base and J 5 bases; nucleotides not matched to a gene: 7. The germline V gene encodes CDR1 MGHRA and CDR2 YSYEKL. CDR3 coding DNA: TGCGCCAGCAGCCAAGGCGGGGGTCGGAGTGAGACCCAGTACTTC. Its protein product is CASSQGGGRSETQYF.

The chain combines TRBV5-1 with TRBJ2-3, with TRBD2 identical over 9 bases. J gave up 4 bases and V 3 bases, and 9 bases lay outside the gene matches. This CDR3 region has 16 residues. Germline loops: CDR1 SGHRS, CDR2 YFSETQ. CDR3 nucleotides: TGCGCCAGCAGCTCGGTAGCGGGAGTAGGGTCAGATACGCAGTATTTT. Its translation is CASSSVAGVGSDTQYF.

The genes are TRBV3-1 (or the pseudogene TRBV3-2) and TRBJ1-3; D may be TRBD1 (6 bases). The CDR3 loop spans 14 amino acids. Germline V gives CDR1 LGHDT, CDR2 YNNKEL (reference sequence). Trimming removed 4 bases at V and 0 bases at J, with 7 bases between. CDR3 sequence (DNA): TGTGCCAGCAGCCTAGGGGGCTCTGGAAACACCATATATTTT. Translating gives CASSLGGSGNTIYF.

The rearrangement links TRBV6-1 to TRBJ1-6; the match to TRBD1 covers 9 bases. J gave up 10 bases and V 0 bases, and 10 bases lay outside the gene matches. In germline, CDR1 is MNHNS, CDR2 SASEGT. The CDR3 is 17 residues long. The CDR3 spells CASSEAVRGQGISPLHF. DNA for the CDR3: TGTGCCAGCAGTGAAGCGGTTAGGGGACAGGGAATATCACCCCTCCACTTT.

This chain joins TRBV2 and TRBJ1-2; no firm D call. CDR3 size: 12 residues. Germline-derived CDR1 and CDR2 are SNHLY and FYNNEI. V dropped 8 bases and J dropped 0 bases, with 7 bases sitting between them. Here the CDR3 reads CASSVSNYGYTF. In DNA, the CDR3 is TGTGCCAGCTCAGTGTCTAACTATGGCTACACCTTC.

The J gene is TRBJ2-6, the V gene TRBV25-1, with a weak D call TRBD2 (5 bases). This CDR3 contains 12 residues. The V gene lost 6 bases and the J gene lost 13 bases, with 13 bases spanning the gap. Germline V gene sequence: CDR1 MGHDK, CDR2 SYGVNS. CDR3 sequence: CASSWTLGVLTF. The CDR3 coding sequence is TGTGCCAGCAGCTGGACTTTGGGGGTCCTGACTTTC.

This sequence joins TRBV3-1 (or the pseudogene TRBV3-2) and TRBJ2-1; 8 bases match TRBD2. CDR3 length: 15 amino acids. V lost 8 bases and J lost 3; bases outside the gene matches: 9. In germline, CDR1 is LGHDT, CDR2 YNNKEL (reference sequence). CDR3: CASGLSGRGYNEQFF. In DNA form, the CDR3 reads TGTGCCAGCGGGTTGAGCGGGAGAGGCTACAATGAGCAGTTCTTC.

The genes are TRBV29-1 and TRBJ1-5; TRBD1 might be the D (6 bases). V lost 5 bases to trimming and J lost 6 bases, with 14 bases between them. The CDR3 sequence is 13 residues long. Germline V gives CDR1 SQVTM, CDR2 ANQGSEA. Here the CDR3 DNA reads TGCAGCGTTACGGTGGGGGGCGGTCAGCCCCAGCATTTT. Translated, it gives CSVTVGGGQPQHF.

This chain joins TRBV7-9 and TRBJ2-2; no definite D call. The CDR3 spans 14 residues. Per germline, CDR1 SEHNR and CDR2 FQNEAQ (reference sequence). V was pared by 2 bases and J by 0 bases, with 4 bases between. The CDR3 is CASSLPSNTGELFF. The CDR3 nucleotides are TGTGCCAGCAGCTTACCCTCGAACACCGGGGAGCTGTTTTTT.

The chain recombines TRBV6-6 with TRBJ1-5; no definite D call. V dropped 2 bases and J dropped 7 bases, with 15 bases sitting between them. CDR3 length equals 15 residues. CDR1 is MNHNY, CDR2 SVGAGI, per germline (reference sequence). The DNA of the CDR3 is TGTGCCAGCAGTTACGGGCAGCCCGGCACGCAGCCCCAGCATTTT. It is translated as CASSYGQPGTQPQHF.

This clone is deemed medium-sized (0.01 to 0.1%). The V gene is TRBV7-9, the J gene TRBJ2-3; a possible D gene is TRBD2 (7 bases). The V and J ends lost 1 base and 1 base respectively, with 18 bases between them. There are 18 residues in the CDR3. Germline V CDR1 and CDR2: SEHNR, FQNEAQ (reference sequence). This CDR3 reads CASSLGLSGDTGTDTQYF. CDR3 in DNA: TGTGCCAGCAGCTTAGGGCTCAGCGGGGACACGGGCACAGATACGCAGTATTTT.

J is TRBJ1-2 and V is TRBV28, with D perhaps TRBD1 (6 bases). The V end lost 6 bases, the J end lost 7 bases, and 15 bases lay between the germline ends. The CDR3 runs to 13 residues. CDR1 and CDR2 (germline): MDHEN, SYDVKM. The CDR3, as DNA: TGTGCCAGCAGCCCTAGGGGGGGCTTTGGCTACACCTTC. This gives the protein CASSPRGGFGYTF.

The genes are TRBV7-2 and TRBJ2-4; a weak D match, TRBD2 (5 bases). Trimming stripped 1 base from V and 8 bases from J, with 15 bases between. The CDR3 extends over 15 amino acids. Germline V gene lookup returns CDR1 SGHTA and CDR2 FQGNSA. CDR3 in DNA: TGTGCCAGCAGCTTAGAGCCGGGAAGAAGGGACATTCAGTACTTC. Residues: CASSLEPGRRDIQYF.

The chain carries TRBV5-4 and TRBJ2-1; 7 bases are shared with TRBD1. V shed 4 bases, J shed 2 bases, and the junction held 9 bases outside the gene matches. Germline loops: CDR1 SGHNT, CDR2 YYREEE (reference sequence). This CDR3 region has 16 residues. The CDR3 nucleotides are TGTGCCAGCAGCCCTAAAGGACAGGAGCCCTACAATGAGCAGTTCTTC. Residues: CASSPKGQEPYNEQFF. The full variable domain, in which reference TRBV5-4 and TRBJ2-1 provide the parts outside the CDR3, is ETGVTQSPTHLIKTRGQQVTLRCSSQSGHNTVSWYQQALGQGPQFIFQYYREEENGRGNFPPRFSGLQFPNYSSELNVNALELDDSALYLCASSPKGQEPYNEQFFGPGTRLTVL.

The chain is built from TRBV19 and TRBJ1-3; D might be TRBD1 (6 bases). The CDR3 covers 15 residues. The germline V and J ends were trimmed by 5 bases and 0 bases, with 11 bases remaining between them. CDR1 and CDR2 (germline): LNHDA, SQIVND (reference sequence). The CDR3 DNA reads TGTGCCAGTAGTTTCAGGGGCCTCTCTGGAAACACCATATATTTT. Its translation: CASSFRGLSGNTIYF.